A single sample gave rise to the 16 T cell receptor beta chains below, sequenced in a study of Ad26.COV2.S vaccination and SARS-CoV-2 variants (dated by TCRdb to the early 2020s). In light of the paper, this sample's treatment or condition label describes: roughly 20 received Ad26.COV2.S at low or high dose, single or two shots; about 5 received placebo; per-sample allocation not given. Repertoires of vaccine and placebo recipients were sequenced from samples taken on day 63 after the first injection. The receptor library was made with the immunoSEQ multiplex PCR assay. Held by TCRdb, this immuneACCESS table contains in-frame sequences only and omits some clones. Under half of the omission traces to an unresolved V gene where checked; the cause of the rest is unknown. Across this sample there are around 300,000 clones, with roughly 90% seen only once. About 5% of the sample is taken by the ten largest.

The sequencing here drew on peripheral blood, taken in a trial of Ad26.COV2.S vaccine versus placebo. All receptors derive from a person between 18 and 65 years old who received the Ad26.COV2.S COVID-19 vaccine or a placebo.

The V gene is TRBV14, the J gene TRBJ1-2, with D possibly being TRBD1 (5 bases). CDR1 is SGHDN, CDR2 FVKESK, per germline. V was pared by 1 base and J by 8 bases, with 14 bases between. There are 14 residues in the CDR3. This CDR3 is CASSQAGRRGGYTF. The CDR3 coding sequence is TGTGCCAGCAGCCAAGCGGGGCGCCGGGGGGGCTACACCTTC.

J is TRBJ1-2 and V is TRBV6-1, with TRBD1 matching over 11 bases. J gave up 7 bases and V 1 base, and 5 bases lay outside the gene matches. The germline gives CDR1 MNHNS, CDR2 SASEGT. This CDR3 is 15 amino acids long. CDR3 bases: TGTGCCAGCAGTGAAGACGGACAGGGGGCCACTGGCTACACCTTC. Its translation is CASSEDGQGATGYTF.

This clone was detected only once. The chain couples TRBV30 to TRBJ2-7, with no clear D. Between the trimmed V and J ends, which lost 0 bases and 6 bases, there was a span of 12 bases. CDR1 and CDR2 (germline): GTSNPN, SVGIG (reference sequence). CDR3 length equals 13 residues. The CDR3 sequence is CAWSVSVSSEQYV. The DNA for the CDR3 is TGTGCCTGGAGTGTTTCGGTGTCATCCGAGCAGTACGTC.

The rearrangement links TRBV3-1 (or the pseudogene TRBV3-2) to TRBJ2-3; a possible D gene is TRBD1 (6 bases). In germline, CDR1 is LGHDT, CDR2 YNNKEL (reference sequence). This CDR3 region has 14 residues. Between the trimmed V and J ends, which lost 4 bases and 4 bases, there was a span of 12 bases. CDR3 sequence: CASSPNPGADTQYF. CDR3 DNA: TGTGCCAGCAGCCCAAACCCAGGGGCAGATACGCAGTATTTT.

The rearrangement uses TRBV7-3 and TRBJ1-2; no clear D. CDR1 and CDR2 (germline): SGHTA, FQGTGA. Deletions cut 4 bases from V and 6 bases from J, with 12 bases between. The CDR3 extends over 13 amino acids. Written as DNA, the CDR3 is TGTGCCAGCAGCTCCACCGCCGGGAATGGCTACACCTTC. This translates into CASSSTAGNGYTF.

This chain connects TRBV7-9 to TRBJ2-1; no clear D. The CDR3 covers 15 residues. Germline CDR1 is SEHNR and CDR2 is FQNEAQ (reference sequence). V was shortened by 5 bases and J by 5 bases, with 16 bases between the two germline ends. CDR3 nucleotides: TGTGCCAGCAGCGCTAATATTCGGGTGAACAATGAGCAGTTCTTC. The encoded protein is CASSANIRVNNEQFF.

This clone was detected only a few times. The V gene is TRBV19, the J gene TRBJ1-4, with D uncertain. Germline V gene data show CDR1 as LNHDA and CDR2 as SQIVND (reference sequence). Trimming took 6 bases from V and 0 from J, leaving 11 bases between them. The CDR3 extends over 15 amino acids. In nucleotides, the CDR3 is TGTGCCAGTAGCAACGGTGGGGCAACTAATGAAAAACTGTTTTTT. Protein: CASSNGGATNEKLFF.

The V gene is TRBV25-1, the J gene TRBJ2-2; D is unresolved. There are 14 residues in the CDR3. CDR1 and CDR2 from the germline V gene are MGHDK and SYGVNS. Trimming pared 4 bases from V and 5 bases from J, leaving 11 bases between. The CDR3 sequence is CASSGRLRTGELFF. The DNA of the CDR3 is TGTGCCAGCAGTGGACGACTCCGAACCGGGGAGCTGTTTTTT.

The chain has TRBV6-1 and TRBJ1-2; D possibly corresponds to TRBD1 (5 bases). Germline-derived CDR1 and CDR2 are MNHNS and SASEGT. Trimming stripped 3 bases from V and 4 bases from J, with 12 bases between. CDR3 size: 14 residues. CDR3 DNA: TGTGCCAGCAGTGATTGGGACGGGACCTATGGCTACACCTTC. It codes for CASSDWDGTYGYTF.

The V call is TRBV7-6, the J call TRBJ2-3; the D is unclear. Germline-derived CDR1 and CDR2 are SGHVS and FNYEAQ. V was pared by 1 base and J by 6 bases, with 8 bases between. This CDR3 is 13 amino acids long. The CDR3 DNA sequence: TGTGCCAGCAGCTTAGAAACGATCGATACGCAGTATTTT. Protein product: CASSLETIDTQYF.

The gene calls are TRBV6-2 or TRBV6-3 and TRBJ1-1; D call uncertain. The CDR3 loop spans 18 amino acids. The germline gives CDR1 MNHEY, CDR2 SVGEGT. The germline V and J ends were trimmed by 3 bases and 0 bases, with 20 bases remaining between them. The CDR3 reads CASSYWALLVGLNTEAFF. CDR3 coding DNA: TGTGCCAGCAGTTATTGGGCCCTTCTTGTTGGTTTGAACACTGAAGCTTTCTTT.

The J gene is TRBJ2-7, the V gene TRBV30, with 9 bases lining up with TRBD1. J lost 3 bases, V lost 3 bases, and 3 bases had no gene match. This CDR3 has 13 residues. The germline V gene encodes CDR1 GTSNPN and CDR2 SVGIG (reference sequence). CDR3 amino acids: CAWRGQGDYEQYV. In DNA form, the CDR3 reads TGTGCCTGGAGGGGACAGGGTGACTACGAGCAGTACGTC.

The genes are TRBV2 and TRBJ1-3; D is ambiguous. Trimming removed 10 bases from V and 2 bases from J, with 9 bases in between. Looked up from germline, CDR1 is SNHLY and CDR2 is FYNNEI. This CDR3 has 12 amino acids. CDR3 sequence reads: CANAGAGNTIYF. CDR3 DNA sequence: TGTGCCAACGCAGGTGCTGGAAACACCATATATTTT.

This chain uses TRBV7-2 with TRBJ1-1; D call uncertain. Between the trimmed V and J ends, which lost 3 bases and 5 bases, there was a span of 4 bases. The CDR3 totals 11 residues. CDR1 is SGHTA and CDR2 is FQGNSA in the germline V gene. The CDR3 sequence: CASSLGTEAFF. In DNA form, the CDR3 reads TGTGCCAGCAGCTTGGGGACTGAAGCTTTCTTT.

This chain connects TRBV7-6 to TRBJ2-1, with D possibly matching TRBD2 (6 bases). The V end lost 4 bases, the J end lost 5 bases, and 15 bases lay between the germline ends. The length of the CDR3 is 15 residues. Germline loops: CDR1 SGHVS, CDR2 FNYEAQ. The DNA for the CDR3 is TGTGCCAGCAGCTCGCTCCGGGAGCCCGACAATGAGCAGTTCTTC. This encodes CASSSLREPDNEQFF.

CDR3 region: CASSPDSSSGNTIYF. The CDR3 DNA reads TGTGCCAGCTCACCAGACTCCTCCTCTGGAAACACCATATATTTT. V is TRBV18 and J is TRBJ1-3, with D unclear. Germline CDR1 KGHSH, CDR2 LQKENI. The V gene lost 2 bases and the J gene lost 0 bases, with 8 bases spanning the gap. The CDR3 is 15 residues long. The full variable domain, its missing parts supplied by reference TRBV18 and TRBJ1-3, is NAGVMQNPRHLVRRRGQEARLRCSPMKGHSHVYWYRQLPEEGLKFMVYLQKENIIDESGMPKERFSAEFPKEGPSILRIQQVVRGDSAAYFCASSPDSSSGNTIYFGEGSWLTVV.